This entry concerns a single TCR beta chain. Individuals drawn from about two dozen US areas were about 18 to 95 years old. The data belong to a study of blood T cell repertoires in COVID-19. Turning to the study itself: The United States, Italy and Spain provided the acute and convalescent COVID-19 samples.

Measured with immunoSEQ multiplex PCR; TCRdb has only the in-frame clones, and not every one. There are about 330,000 clones in the sample; about 85% occur only once, and 4.5% to 7% lies in the top ten. V dropped 5 bases and J dropped 6 bases, with 22 bases sitting between them. Per the germline V gene, CDR1 is LGHDT and CDR2 is YNNKEL (reference sequence). The CDR3 totals 17 residues. Input material: PBMCs or T cells enriched from blood (not recorded which). The clonotype comes from a woman aged 25 to 39 who had recovered from COVID-19. V and J are TRBV3-1 (or the pseudogene TRBV3-2) and TRBJ2-2; D is unclear. The CDR3 is CASSYQQSRSTSGELFF. CDR3 in DNA: TGTGCCAGCAGCTACCAACAGTCTCGTTCTACTTCCGGGGAGCTGTTTTTT.